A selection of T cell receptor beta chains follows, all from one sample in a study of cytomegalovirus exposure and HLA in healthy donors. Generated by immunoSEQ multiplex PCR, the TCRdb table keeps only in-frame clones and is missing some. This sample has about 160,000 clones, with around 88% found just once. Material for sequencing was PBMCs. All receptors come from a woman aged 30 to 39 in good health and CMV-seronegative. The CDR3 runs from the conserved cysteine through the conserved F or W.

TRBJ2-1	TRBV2	CASSELAGVRGEQFF
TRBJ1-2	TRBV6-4	CATPEPYVTQQVANYGYTF
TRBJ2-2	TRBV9	CASSVTGGELFF
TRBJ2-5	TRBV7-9	CASSPAGYNGYF
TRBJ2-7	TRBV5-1	CASSLGTSGGDEQYF
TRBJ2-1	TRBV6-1	CASSVASGLSYNEQFF
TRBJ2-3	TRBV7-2	CASSSGLAGLLDTQYF
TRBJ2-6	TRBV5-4	CASSLVPVRLSGANVLTF
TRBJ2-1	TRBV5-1	CASSLRTGNNEQFF
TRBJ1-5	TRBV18	CASSPPGQAVQPQHF
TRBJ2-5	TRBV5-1	CASSLGGRFVETQYF